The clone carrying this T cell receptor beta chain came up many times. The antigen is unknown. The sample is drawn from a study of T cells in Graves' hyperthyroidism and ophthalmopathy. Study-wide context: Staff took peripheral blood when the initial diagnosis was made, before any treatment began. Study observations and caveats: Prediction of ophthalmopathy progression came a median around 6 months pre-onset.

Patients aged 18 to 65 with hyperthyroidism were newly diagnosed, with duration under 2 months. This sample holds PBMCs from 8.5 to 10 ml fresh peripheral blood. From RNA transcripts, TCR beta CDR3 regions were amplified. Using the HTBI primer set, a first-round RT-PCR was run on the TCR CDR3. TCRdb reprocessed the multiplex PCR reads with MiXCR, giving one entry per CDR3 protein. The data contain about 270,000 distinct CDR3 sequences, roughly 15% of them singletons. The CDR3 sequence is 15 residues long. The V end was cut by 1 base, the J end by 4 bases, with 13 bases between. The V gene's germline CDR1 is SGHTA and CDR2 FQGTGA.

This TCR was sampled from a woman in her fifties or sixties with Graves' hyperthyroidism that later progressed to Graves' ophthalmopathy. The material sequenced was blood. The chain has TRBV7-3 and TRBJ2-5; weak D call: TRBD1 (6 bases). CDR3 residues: CASSLRPGHPETQYF. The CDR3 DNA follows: TGTGCCAGCAGCTTAAGACCGGGACACCCAGAGACCCAGTACTTC.